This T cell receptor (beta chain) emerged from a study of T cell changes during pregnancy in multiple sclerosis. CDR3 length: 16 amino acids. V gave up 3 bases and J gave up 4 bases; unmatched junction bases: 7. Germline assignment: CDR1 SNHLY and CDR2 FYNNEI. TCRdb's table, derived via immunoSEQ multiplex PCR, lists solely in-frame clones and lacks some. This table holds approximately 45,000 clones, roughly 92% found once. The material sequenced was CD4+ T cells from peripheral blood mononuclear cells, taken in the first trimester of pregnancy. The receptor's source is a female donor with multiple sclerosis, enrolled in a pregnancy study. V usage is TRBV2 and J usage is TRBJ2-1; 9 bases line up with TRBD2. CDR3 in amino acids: CASSEVRLAVYNEQFF. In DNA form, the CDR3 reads TGTGCCAGCAGTGAGGTTAGACTAGCGGTTTACAATGAGCAGTTCTTC.